One sample yielded the 27 T cell receptor beta chains listed below, sequenced in a study of blood T cell repertoires in COVID-19. Here immunoSEQ multiplex PCR was the method, and the copy in TCRdb shows in-frame clones only, minus some. Here the sample spans fewer than 250,000 clones, 70% to 85% being singletons. Specimen: peripheral blood. These receptor sequences come from a woman over 75 with acute or convalescent COVID-19.

The J gene is TRBJ2-7, the V gene TRBV11-3, with a weak D call TRBD1 (6 bases). Germline V CDR1 and CDR2: SGHNT, YENEEA. The CDR3 sequence is 13 residues long. V lost 5 bases, J lost 1 base, and 9 bases lay in between. CDR3 nucleotide sequence: TGTGCCAGCAGCCCTAGGGGGTCCTACGAGCAGTACTTC. It is translated as CASSPRGSYEQYF.

The genes are TRBV3-1 (or the pseudogene TRBV3-2) and TRBJ1-1; the match to TRBD1 covers 7 bases. This CDR3 spans 16 amino acids. With 3 bases clipped from V and 0 bases from J, the junction kept 7 bases outside the gene matches. Germline V gene data show CDR1 as LGHDT and CDR2 as YNNKEL (reference sequence). In nucleotides, the CDR3 is TGTGCCAGCAGCCAGGAACACAGGGGTTTGAACACTGAAGCTTTCTTT. Translating it yields CASSQEHRGLNTEAFF.

The gene calls are TRBV19 and TRBJ1-3; D remains ambiguous. This CDR3 spans 15 amino acids. Germline lookup yields CDR1 LNHDA and CDR2 SQIVND (reference sequence). The V end lost 3 bases, the J end lost 0 bases, and 9 bases lay between the germline ends. The CDR3 loop is CASSIYGNSGNTIYF. CDR3 coding DNA: TGTGCCAGTAGTATTTACGGGAACTCTGGAAACACCATATATTTT.

The rearrangement links TRBV7-2 to TRBJ1-2, with a possible D match to TRBD1 (6 bases). Trimming removed 1 base from V and 4 bases from J, with 16 bases in between. The CDR3 sequence is 16 residues long. Germline V gene lookup returns CDR1 SGHTA and CDR2 FQGNSA. The CDR3 DNA is TGTGCCAGCAGCTTAGTTTTGACACAGGGAGCCTATGGCTACACCTTC. This sequence encodes CASSLVLTQGAYGYTF.

The chain couples TRBV5-1 to TRBJ1-2; D unclear. Germline CDR1 and CDR2: SGHRS and YFSETQ. The CDR3 length is 14 residues. V was trimmed by 6 bases and J by 1 base, leaving 13 bases between them. The CDR3 reads CASNAPELNYGYTF. DNA of the CDR3: TGCGCCAGCAACGCCCCTGAACTTAACTATGGCTACACCTTC.

V is TRBV29-1 and J is TRBJ1-2, with a tentative D call TRBD1 (6 bases). V dropped 3 bases and J dropped 5 bases, with 13 bases sitting between them. Germline CDR1 SQVTM, CDR2 ANQGSEA. This CDR3 comprises 13 residues. As DNA, the CDR3 is TGCAGCGTTGAGACAGGCCCGGGGTATGGCTACACCTTC. This encodes CSVETGPGYGYTF.

The chain links TRBV5-1 to TRBJ2-7, with 11 bases lining up with TRBD2. CDR1 is SGHRS, CDR2 YFSETQ, per germline. This CDR3 has 15 amino acids. Unmatched junction bases numbered 6, after V lost 4 bases and J lost 3 bases. CDR3 sequence (DNA): TGCGCCAGCAGCAGGGGACTAGCGGATAACTACGAGCAGTACTTC. Translated: CASSRGLADNYEQYF. The full variable domain, in which reference TRBV5-1 and TRBJ2-7 provide the parts outside the CDR3, is KAGVTQTPRYLIKTRGQQVTLSCSPISGHRSVSWYQQTPGQGLQFLFEYFSETQRNKGNFPGRFSGRQFSNSRSEMNVSTLELGDSALYLCASSRGLADNYEQYFGPGTRLTVT.

The chain is built from TRBV6-2 or TRBV6-3 and TRBJ1-1; D remains ambiguous. The CDR3 spans 14 residues. V dropped 4 bases and J dropped 0 bases, with 9 bases sitting between them. Germline CDR1 is MNHEY and CDR2 is SVGEGT. The chain's CDR3 is CASSFGGMNTEAFF. For the CDR3, the DNA is TGTGCCAGCAGTTTTGGAGGGATGAACACTGAAGCTTTCTTT.

J is TRBJ2-7 and V is TRBV6-1; possible D gene TRBD1, 6 bases. Trimming left V 1 base short and J 0 bases short, with 19 bases between. CDR1 and CDR2 from the germline V gene are MNHNS and SASEGT. The CDR3 has 18 residues. CDR3 sequence reads: CASSEGRIQGHLSYEQYF. The CDR3 DNA is TGTGCCAGCAGTGAAGGGAGAATTCAGGGGCACCTCTCCTACGAGCAGTACTTC.

J is TRBJ2-5 and V is TRBV9; D might be TRBD2 (5 bases). The CDR3 has 15 amino acids. V lost 4 bases, J lost 4 bases, and 17 bases lay in between. Germline loops: CDR1 SGDLS, CDR2 YYNGEE. The CDR3 spells CASSPGGSVRETQYF. The CDR3 region has the DNA TGTGCCAGCAGCCCCGGTGGTAGCGTGCGAGAGACCCAGTACTTC. The entire variable domain, with the rest obtained from reference TRBV9 and TRBJ2-5, is as follows: DSGVTQTPKHLITATGQRVTLRCSPRSGDLSVYWYQQSLDQGLQFLIQYYNGEERAKGNILERFSAQQFPDLHSELNLSSLELGDSALYFCASSPGGSVRETQYFGPGTRLLVL.

About this clone itself: A junction end diverges from the germline sequence, so it may reflect a read error. The rearrangement uses TRBV7-2 and TRBJ2-3, with 9 bases identical to TRBD1. Germline assignment: CDR1 SGHTA and CDR2 FQGNSA. The CDR3 runs to 16 residues. In DNA, the CDR3 is TGTGCCAGCAGCATAGCCGGGACAGGGCTTCCAGATACGCAGTATTTT. This encodes CASSIAGTGLPDTQYF.

The J gene is TRBJ1-5, the V gene TRBV7-2; D is possibly TRBD1 (5 bases). V was pared by 3 bases and J by 4 bases, with 10 bases between. CDR1 SGHTA and CDR2 FQGNSA come from the germline V gene. The CDR3 is 14 residues long. The CDR3 DNA is TGTGCCAGCAGCTTGTCGGGGACTAATCAGCCCCAGCATTTT. It yields the protein CASSLSGTNQPQHF. The whole variable domain, filled in from reference TRBV7-2 and TRBJ1-5, reads GAGVSQSPSNKVTEKGKDVELRCDPISGHTALYWYRQSLGQGLEFLIYFQGNSAPDKSGLPSDRFSAERTGGSVSTLTIQRTQQEDSAVYLCASSLSGTNQPQHFGDGTRLSIL.

This chain links TRBV11-2 with TRBJ2-7; 10 bases match TRBD2. The CDR3 consists of 14 residues. Per the germline V gene, CDR1 is SGHAT and CDR2 is FQNNGV. Trimming took 3 bases from V and 9 from J; bases not matched to a gene: 8. The CDR3 loop is CASSFTGLAELQYF. CDR3 coding DNA: TGTGCCAGCAGCTTTACAGGACTAGCGGAGTTGCAGTACTTC. Supplemented by reference TRBV11-2 and TRBJ2-7, the full variable domain reads EAGVAQSPRYKIIEKRQSVAFWCNPISGHATLYWYQQILGQGPKLLIQFQNNGVVDDSQLPKDRFSAERLKGVDSTLKIQPAKLEDSAVYLCASSFTGLAELQYFGPGTRLTVT.

V usage is TRBV24-1 and J usage is TRBJ2-7, with D possibly TRBD1 on 6 matching bases. Trimming stripped 8 bases from V and 2 bases from J, with 9 bases between. Germline V gene data show CDR1 as KGHDR and CDR2 as SFDVKD. CDR3 length: 12 residues. DNA for the CDR3: TGTGCCACCAACAGGGTCCCCTACGAGCAGTACTTC. Its translation: CATNRVPYEQYF.

This chain links TRBV27 with TRBJ2-3; D gene ambiguous. CDR1 is MNHEY, CDR2 SMNVEV, per germline (reference sequence). The CDR3 is made up of 12 amino acids. Trimming left V 3 bases short and J 6 bases short, with 7 bases between. The CDR3 is CASSFLGDTQYF. The CDR3 DNA reads as TGTGCCAGCAGTTTTCTCGGGGATACGCAGTATTTT.

The rearrangement links TRBV18 to TRBJ1-1, with D possibly matching TRBD1 (5 bases). The CDR3 spans 16 residues. V gave up 3 bases and J gave up 5 bases, with 19 bases separating them. Germline lookup yields CDR1 KGHSH and CDR2 LQKENI. The CDR3 loop is CASSPLGAGRETEAFF. The DNA for the CDR3 is TGTGCCAGCTCACCTTTAGGGGCTGGCCGGGAGACTGAAGCTTTCTTT.

The chain uses TRBV18 and TRBJ1-1, with 9 bases fitting TRBD1. CDR3 length: 13 residues. The trim removed 6 bases at V and 5 bases at J, leaving 4 bases unmatched. The V gene's germline CDR1 is KGHSH and CDR2 LQKENI. The CDR3 is CASSGQGWTEAFF. CDR3 DNA: TGTGCCAGCTCCGGACAGGGGTGGACTGAAGCTTTCTTT. Full variable domain (missing parts from reference TRBV18 and TRBJ1-1): NAGVMQNPRHLVRRRGQEARLRCSPMKGHSHVYWYRQLPEEGLKFMVYLQKENIIDESGMPKERFSAEFPKEGPSILRIQQVVRGDSAAYFCASSGQGWTEAFFGQGTRLTVV.

This sequence joins TRBV15 and TRBJ2-7, with TRBD1 identical over 7 bases. Germline CDR1 and CDR2: LNHNV and YYDKDF (reference sequence). The V gene end was trimmed by 1 base and the J gene end by 3 bases; junction bases not matched to a gene: 6. The CDR3 is made up of 15 amino acids. DNA for the CDR3: TGTGCCACCAGCAGAGCAGGGGGAAAATTCTACGAGCAGTACTTC. It specifies CATSRAGGKFYEQYF.

This chain joins TRBV28 and TRBJ2-7, with 8 bases that match TRBD2. V trimming: 5 bases; J trimming: 3 bases; junction bases outside the gene matches: 9. The germline V gene encodes CDR1 MDHEN and CDR2 SYDVKM. This CDR3 comprises 15 residues. The CDR3 here is CASSPLSGGDYEQYF. CDR3 nucleotides: TGTGCCAGCAGTCCCCTTTCGGGGGGGGACTACGAGCAGTACTTC.

DNA of the CDR3: TGTGCCAGCAGAGCTCCTTCGGGGGGGGTCCCAGAGACCCAGTACTTC. It codes for CASRAPSGGVPETQYF. The rearrangement links TRBV9 to TRBJ2-5; TRBD2 aligns across 8 bases. This CDR3 region has 16 residues. Germline values: CDR1 SGDLS, CDR2 YYNGEE. V lost 5 bases and J lost 4; bases outside the gene matches: 13.

The chain combines TRBV5-1 with TRBJ2-5; 7 bases are shared with TRBD2. V trimming: 0 bases; J trimming: 5 bases; junction bases outside the gene matches: 7. Germline V gives CDR1 SGHRS, CDR2 YFSETQ. This CDR3 has 15 amino acids. The CDR3 protein is CASSLAGGSSETQYF. CDR3 bases: TGCGCCAGCAGCTTGGCGGGGGGATCTTCGGAGACCCAGTACTTC.

V gene TRBV11-3 combines with J gene TRBJ2-2, with 11 bases identical to TRBD1. V was pared by 8 bases and J by 4 bases, with 6 bases of the junction left unmatched. The CDR3 covers 15 residues. From germline, CDR1 is SGHNT and CDR2 YENEEA. The CDR3 spells CASGTGTGGTGELFF. The DNA for the CDR3 is TGTGCCAGCGGAACCGGGACAGGGGGCACCGGGGAGCTGTTTTTT.

The chain is built from TRBV6-5 and TRBJ2-5; 7 positions agree with TRBD1. With V trimmed by 2 bases and J by 5 bases, 5 bases remained unmatched. The CDR3 spans 14 residues. Germline-derived CDR1 and CDR2 are MNHEY and SVGAGI. CDR3 in amino acids: CASSYRQGWETQYF. The CDR3 DNA reads as TGTGCCAGCAGTTACCGACAGGGCTGGGAGACCCAGTACTTC.

The V gene is TRBV6-6, the J gene TRBJ1-6; weak D call: TRBD1 (6 bases). This CDR3 is built from 16 residues. Deletions cut 6 bases from V and 9 bases from J, with 21 bases between. Germline V gene data show CDR1 as MNHNY and CDR2 as SVGAGI (reference sequence). The CDR3 DNA sequence: TGTGCCAGCAGACCCAGCTCGTCAGGGGAAAGTTCACCCCTCCACTTT. As protein: CASRPSSSGESSPLHF.

The chain combines TRBV10-3 with TRBJ2-7, with a weak D call TRBD1 (6 bases). The ends were cut back, 4 bases at V and 0 bases at J, with 13 bases in the middle. The CDR3 spans 15 residues. Germline loops: CDR1 ENHRY, CDR2 SYGVKD. In DNA, the CDR3 is TGTGCCATCAGTGCCGGGACACCGAGCTCCTACGAGCAGTACTTC. Protein: CAISAGTPSSYEQYF.

The chain combines TRBV18 with TRBJ2-1; the match to TRBD2 covers 7 bases. The CDR3 covers 19 residues. CDR1 KGHSH and CDR2 LQKENI come from the germline V gene. Germline trimming cut 0 bases from V and 0 bases from J; bases unmatched to any gene: 11. The CDR3 reads CASSPPGVWGRGSYNEQFF. In DNA, the CDR3 is TGTGCCAGCTCACCACCGGGTGTCTGGGGGAGGGGCTCCTACAATGAGCAGTTCTTC. Drawing the rest from reference TRBV18 and TRBJ2-1, the complete variable domain is NAGVMQNPRHLVRRRGQEARLRCSPMKGHSHVYWYRQLPEEGLKFMVYLQKENIIDESGMPKERFSAEFPKEGPSILRIQQVVRGDSAAYFCASSPPGVWGRGSYNEQFFGPGTRLTVL.

This chain links TRBV7-2 with TRBJ1-3, with a weak D call TRBD1 (6 bases). The V end was cut by 3 bases, the J end by 4 bases, with 10 bases between. Germline CDR1 reads SGHTA; CDR2 reads FQGNSA. The CDR3 sequence is 14 residues long. The CDR3 reads CASSLGTLGNTIYF. The CDR3 DNA reads as TGTGCCAGCAGCTTGGGGACACTGGGAAACACCATATATTTT. The full variable domain, its missing parts supplied by reference TRBV7-2 and TRBJ1-3, is GAGVSQSPSNKVTEKGKDVELRCDPISGHTALYWYRQSLGQGLEFLIYFQGNSAPDKSGLPSDRFSAERTGGSVSTLTIQRTQQEDSAVYLCASSLGTLGNTIYFGEGSWLTVV.